Listed below are T cell receptor beta chains from one sample, sequenced in a study of T cell responses to AZD1222 COVID-19 vaccine. The assay was immunoSEQ multiplex PCR, and TCRdb's table has in-frame clones only and misses some. The sample carries about 150,000 clones, 90% to 95% recorded once. The sequencing used peripheral blood, collected on day 0 of AZD1222 vaccination. The source of these receptors is an adult in good health. Both conserved end residues are part of each CDR3. Fields, in order: J gene, CDR3 length, V gene, CDR3 protein.

J: TRBJ2-2
length: 17
V: TRBV7-9
CDR3: CASSLLRHSGAPGELFF

J: TRBJ2-1
length: 16
V: TRBV7-9
CDR3: CASSLTPLAVYNEQFF

J: TRBJ1-5
length: 14
V: TRBV11-2
CDR3: CASSTGTSGQPQHF

J: TRBJ2-2
length: 17
V: TRBV13
CDR3: CASSLRHGGRAPGELFF

J: TRBJ1-1
length: 14
V: TRBV28
CDR3: CASSLKGVDRGRLF

J: TRBJ1-5
length: 13
V: TRBV7-9
CDR3: CASSLMGDQPQHF

J: TRBJ1-1
length: 15
V: TRBV30
CDR3: CAWSRDRTQGGRAFF

J: TRBJ2-7
length: 16
V: TRBV3-1/TRBV3-2
CDR3: CASSQAPWGVPHEQYF

J: TRBJ1-1
length: 13
V: TRBV19
CDR3: CASTDRANTEAFF

J: TRBJ2-1
length: 18
V: TRBV19
CDR3: CASRIHGTSVSSFDEQFF

J: TRBJ2-2
length: 13
V: TRBV24-1
CDR3: CAARSPNTGELFF

J: TRBJ2-7
length: 13
V: TRBV4-3
CDR3: CASSQGRDYEQYF

J: TRBJ2-7
length: 17
V: TRBV4-2
CDR3: CASSQDRASGLAYEQYF

J: TRBJ1-1
length: 16
V: TRBV7-9
CDR3: CASSRPGRLKNTEAFF

J: TRBJ1-1
length: 15
V: TRBV28
CDR3: CASSLGGDVDTEAFF

J: TRBJ2-3
length: 15
V: TRBV6-5
CDR3: CASRERGSSTDTQYF

J: TRBJ2-7
length: 12
V: TRBV15
CDR3: CATGGLASEQYF

J: TRBJ2-7
length: 16
V: TRBV9
CDR3: CASSVGGAGAPYEQYF

J: TRBJ1-1
length: 15
V: TRBV5-1
CDR3: CASSLDRGGGTEAFF

J: TRBJ2-5
length: 17
V: TRBV6-6
CDR3: CASSRPGASGYQETQYF

J: TRBJ2-2
length: 14
V: TRBV6-4
CDR3: CASTEGVETGELFF

J: TRBJ2-1
length: 14
V: TRBV11-2
CDR3: CASSSRLAYNEQFF

J: TRBJ1-6
length: 15
V: TRBV7-6
CDR3: CASSLRADGGSPLHF

J: TRBJ1-4
length: 13
V: TRBV28
CDR3: CASSFRLNEKLFF

J: TRBJ2-2
length: 15
V: TRBV2
CDR3: CASRRLAANTGELFF

J: TRBJ2-1
length: 15
V: TRBV11-3
CDR3: CASSSLAVGNNEQFF

J: TRBJ2-5
length: 17
V: TRBV9
CDR3: CASSVDPSGGLQETQYF

J: TRBJ1-2
length: 16
V: TRBV19
CDR3: CASSIGTGPPNYGYTF

J: TRBJ1-2
length: 15
V: TRBV5-1
CDR3: CASSLAGQGRRGYTF

J: TRBJ1-6
length: 14
V: TRBV18
CDR3: CASSPSLTESPLHF

J: TRBJ1-1
length: 14
V: TRBV18
CDR3: CASSPTTGSVEAFF

J: TRBJ2-6
length: 16
V: TRBV19
CDR3: CATIRDSSSGANVLTF

J: TRBJ1-4
length: 14
V: TRBV5-1
CDR3: CASRPGTRSEKLFF

J: TRBJ1-1
length: 11
V: TRBV2
CDR3: CAGDSDTEAFF

J: TRBJ2-3
length: 16
V: TRBV11-3
CDR3: CASSLVVRESSDTQYF

J: TRBJ2-3
length: 15
V: TRBV2
CDR3: CASSLTRTRTDTQYF

J: TRBJ1-1
length: 15
V: TRBV19
CDR3: CASSISWDRGSGAFF

J: TRBJ2-7
length: 14
V: TRBV27
CDR3: CASSFGQGVYEQYF

J: TRBJ1-1
length: 14
V: TRBV13
CDR3: CASSTQGMNTEAFF

J: TRBJ2-7
length: 14
V: TRBV10-3
CDR3: CAITPGQQIGEQYF

J: TRBJ2-7
length: 15
V: TRBV5-8
CDR3: CASSLMGQGLYEQYF

J: TRBJ2-1
length: 17
V: TRBV28
CDR3: CASSLRDFWSSYNEQFF

J: TRBJ1-1
length: 14
V: TRBV2
CDR3: CASRETDHNTEAFF

J: TRBJ2-5
length: 15
V: TRBV6-5
CDR3: CASSLNRVLVETQYF

J: TRBJ1-2
length: 16
V: TRBV5-6
CDR3: CASSLVAGQANYGYTF

J: TRBJ2-7
length: 14
V: TRBV29-1
CDR3: CSVGRTGGPEEQYF

J: TRBJ2-4
length: 14
V: TRBV5-1
CDR3: CASRRGQGLDIQYF

J: TRBJ2-2
length: 15
V: TRBV11-1
CDR3: CASSLALPGGGELFF

J: TRBJ1-5
length: 15
V: TRBV7-2
CDR3: CASSSQDRVNQPQHF

J: TRBJ2-5
length: 15
V: TRBV7-9
CDR3: CASSFLHREQETQYF

J: TRBJ1-5
length: 15
V: TRBV30
CDR3: CAWGPGTVVNQPQHF

J: TRBJ2-7
length: 16
V: TRBV27
CDR3: CASSLVAGTGSYEQYF

J: TRBJ1-5
length: 15
V: TRBV11-2
CDR3: CASSSLRGRNQPQHF

J: TRBJ2-7
length: 13
V: TRBV30
CDR3: CAWSVQGVHEQYF

J: TRBJ1-2
length: 15
V: TRBV6-2/TRBV6-3
CDR3: CASSYIIVGVYGYTF

J: TRBJ1-2
length: 12
V: TRBV29-1
CDR3: CSVEDRPNGYTF

J: TRBJ1-5
length: 13
V: TRBV6-2/TRBV6-3
CDR3: CASSYSNSQPQHF

J: TRBJ1-1
length: 12
V: TRBV11-3
CDR3: CASSTKTGVAFF

J: TRBJ2-1
length: 14
V: TRBV7-2
CDR3: CASSLLSLGGAGFF